The 22 T cell receptor beta chains presented below share a single source sample, sequenced in a study of T cell repertoires in cytomegalovirus infection. TCRdb redid the calling of the reads with MiXCR, one entry per CDR3 protein. The sample includes some 900,000 distinct CDR3 sequences, approximately 32% of them seen just once. These receptors lack a known antigen. Sequences were derived from cultured CD8+ T cells from PBMCs, sampled from culture after CMV antigen stimulation. The receptor set was obtained from a human donor in good health (CMV status not recorded). Some clones in this sample may be carry-over from other donors' samples.

The chain joins TRBV6-5 to TRBJ1-5, with unresolved D. This CDR3 comprises 15 residues. CDR1 is MNHEY, CDR2 SVGAGI, per germline. The ends were cut back, 0 bases at V and 1 base at J, with 7 bases in the middle. The CDR3 region is CASSYSFGSNQPQHF. The CDR3 DNA is TGTGCCAGCAGTTACTCGTTTGGCAGCAATCAGCCCCAGCATTTT.

This clonotype was found a few times. V usage is TRBV20-1 and J usage is TRBJ2-5; 13 nucleotides align to TRBD2. There are 16 residues in the CDR3. The germline CDR1 and CDR2 sequences are DFQATT and SNEGSKA (reference sequence). V gave up 5 bases and J gave up 2 bases; unmatched junction bases: 8. CDR3 DNA: TGCAGTGCTCCGAACTGGACTAGCGGGGGTCAAGAGACCCAGTACTTC. As protein: CSAPNWTSGGQETQYF.

This chain connects TRBV6-5 to TRBJ2-3, with unresolved D. This CDR3 comprises 15 residues. Germline V CDR1 and CDR2: MNHEY, SVGAGI. The ends were cut back, 0 bases at V and 2 bases at J, with 9 bases in the middle. The CDR3 region has the DNA TGTGCCAGCAGTTACTCGGAACTTATCACAGATACGCAGTATTTT. Protein product: CASSYSELITDTQYF.

The CDR3 DNA sequence: TGTGCCAGCAGAGACAGATCGGTCACCGGGGAGCTGTTTTTT. It is translated as CASRDRSVTGELFF. The chain employs TRBV14 and TRBJ2-2; D possibly corresponds to TRBD1 (5 bases). The V and J ends lost 6 bases and 4 bases respectively, with 12 bases between them. Germline lookup yields CDR1 SGHDN and CDR2 FVKESK. This CDR3 spans 14 amino acids.

At least ten counts were recorded for this clonotype. The V and J genes are TRBV6-2 or TRBV6-3 and TRBJ2-1, with D perhaps matching TRBD1 (5 bases). This CDR3 contains 13 residues. V was trimmed by 4 bases and J by 4 bases, leaving 8 bases between them. Germline V gene lookup returns CDR1 MNHEY and CDR2 SVGEGT. The CDR3 region is CASSFTGYNEQFF. Here the CDR3 DNA reads TGTGCCAGCAGTTTCACAGGATACAATGAGCAGTTCTTC.

The chain couples TRBV5-5 to TRBJ2-1; tentatively, D is TRBD1 (5 bases). This CDR3 is built from 14 residues. Germline V gene sequence: CDR1 SGHKS, CDR2 YYEKEE (reference sequence). V gave up 1 base and J gave up 5 bases, with 10 bases separating them. CDR3 residues: CASSLRQGNNEQFF. CDR3 nucleotides: TGTGCCAGCAGCTTGAGGCAGGGTAACAATGAGCAGTTCTTC.

The DNA for the CDR3 is TGTGCCAGCAGGCAGACAACCACCGGGACAGGGGCATACGAGCAGTACTTC. Protein: CASRQTTTGTGAYEQYF. The genes are TRBV12-3 or TRBV12-4 and TRBJ2-7, with TRBD1 identical over 10 bases. Trimming at V came to 6 bases and at J to 4 bases, leaving 15 bases not matched to a gene. The CDR3 is made up of 17 amino acids.

This clonotype has only one observation. CDR3 nucleotides: TGTGCCAGCAGCTCAGGGGGCGAGGGGCTGTTTTTT. Residues: CASSSGGEGLFF. This rearrangement joins TRBV11-2 to TRBJ2-2; 8 bases are a match to TRBD1. The ends lost 4 bases at V and 13 bases at J; junction bases unmatched: 5. The CDR3 totals 12 residues. Germline V CDR1 and CDR2: SGHAT, FQNNGV.

The chain links TRBV20-1 to TRBJ2-1, with 8 bases lining up with TRBD2. V was clipped by 0 bases and J by 3 bases; unmatched bases: 7. The CDR3 has 16 amino acids. Per the germline V gene, CDR1 is DFQATT and CDR2 is SNEGSKA (reference sequence). The CDR3 nucleotides read TGCAGTGCTAGAGATCCGGCGGGGGGACTCTACAATGAGCAGTTCTTC. Encoded protein: CSARDPAGGLYNEQFF.

CDR3 protein: CASSSHRGSYEQYF. The CDR3 nucleotides read TGCGCCAGCAGCTCCCACAGGGGGTCCTACGAGCAGTACTTC. V and J are TRBV5-1 and TRBJ2-7; 8 bases agree with TRBD1. Germline-derived CDR1 and CDR2 are SGHRS and YFSETQ. CDR3 size: 14 residues. V shed 3 bases and J 1 base; nucleotides not matched to a gene: 3.

This CDR3 is CASSPLTSEAFF. The DNA of the CDR3 is TGTGCCAGCAGCCCCCTCACATCTGAAGCTTTCTTT. The chain has TRBV7-6 and TRBJ1-1; no reliable D call. The CDR3 length is 12 residues. The germline gives CDR1 SGHVS, CDR2 FNYEAQ. Deletions cut 5 bases from V and 6 bases from J, with 10 bases between.

The table lists this clonotype with a few counts. The chain has TRBV12-3 or TRBV12-4 and TRBJ1-2, with 7 nucleotides matching TRBD1. CDR3 length: 14 residues. Germline trimming cut 7 bases from V and 1 base from J; bases unmatched to any gene: 6. The CDR3 bases are TGTGCCAGCACCTCGAACAGGGGTAACTATGGCTACACCTTC. Residues: CASTSNRGNYGYTF.

There are many counts of this clonotype. This sequence joins TRBV12-3 or TRBV12-4 and TRBJ2-5; tentative D call: TRBD2 (6 bases). There are 13 residues in the CDR3. V gave up 8 bases and J gave up 0 bases, with 10 bases separating them. CDR3 nucleotides: TGTGCCAGCCGGTGGGGGGACCAAGAGACCCAGTACTTC. Protein sequence: CASRWGDQETQYF.

This clonotype was detected only a few times. The chain is built from TRBV20-1 and TRBJ2-7; 7 bases align to TRBD1. V shed 0 bases and J 7 bases; nucleotides not matched to a gene: 18. CDR3 length: 17 residues. The V gene's germline CDR1 is DFQATT and CDR2 SNEGSKA (reference sequence). CDR3 bases: TGCAGTGCTAGAGATTTGAGGGGGCCCCTAAAGTATGATGAGCAGTACTTC. It codes for CSARDLRGPLKYDEQYF.

This sequence joins TRBV19 and TRBJ1-4; D uncertain. V shed 3 bases and J shed 0 bases, with 5 bases lying between them. CDR1 is LNHDA, CDR2 SQIVND, per germline (reference sequence). The CDR3 contains 14 residues. CDR3 amino acids: CASSIGATNEKLFF. The DNA of the CDR3 is TGTGCCAGTAGTATCGGTGCAACTAATGAAAAACTGTTTTTT.

The rearrangement joins TRBV19 to TRBJ1-1, with D maybe TRBD1 (5 bases). V lost 3 bases, J lost 1 base, and 12 bases lay in between. Germline V gene data show CDR1 as LNHDA and CDR2 as SQIVND (reference sequence). The CDR3 is made up of 15 amino acids. CDR3 bases: TGTGCCAGTAGTATTTCCCGGGGGTCGAACACTGAAGCTTTCTTT. It specifies CASSISRGSNTEAFF.

The chain is built from TRBV7-8 and TRBJ1-6; TRBD1 is a possible D gene (6 bases). Trimming shortened V by 2 bases and J by 2 bases, and 19 bases separated the two germline ends. There are 19 residues in the CDR3. Per germline, CDR1 SGHVS and CDR2 FQNEAQ. CDR3 in amino acids: CASSLYGTTSSTYNSPLHF. The CDR3 region has the DNA TGTGCCAGCAGCTTATACGGGACAACAAGTAGCACCTATAATTCACCCCTCCACTTT.

On this clonotype itself: This sequence may be a read error, since a much larger clone differs from it by one base. J is TRBJ2-3 and V is TRBV7-2; D uncertain. Germline CDR1 SGHTA, CDR2 FQGNSA. The CDR3 consists of 11 residues. The chain's CDR3 is CVSGDTDTQYF. CDR3 DNA sequence: TGTGTCAGTGGCGACACAGATACGCAGTATTTT.

The chain uses TRBV2 and TRBJ2-7; 7 nucleotides match TRBD1. The CDR3 runs 12 residues. The trim removed 10 bases at V and 3 bases at J, leaving 6 bases unmatched. Germline V gives CDR1 SNHLY, CDR2 FYNNEI. The CDR3 DNA is TGTGCCAACGTACAGGGGTACTACGAGCAGTACGTC. This sequence encodes CANVQGYYEQYV.

V and J are TRBV24-1 and TRBJ2-2; the match to TRBD1 covers 10 bases. V trimming: 3 bases; J trimming: 5 bases; junction bases outside the gene matches: 2. There are 15 residues in the CDR3. Germline CDR1 KGHDR, CDR2 SFDVKD. CDR3 DNA: TGTGCCACCAGTGATCCGGGACAGGGGACCGGGGAGCTGTTTTTT. Its translation: CATSDPGQGTGELFF.

This clonotype was counted only a few times. The chain carries TRBV7-2 and TRBJ2-2; TRBD1 is a possible D gene (5 bases). The CDR3 length is 17 residues. The V and J ends lost 1 base and 2 bases respectively, with 14 bases between them. Germline V gives CDR1 SGHTA, CDR2 FQGNSA. The DNA of the CDR3 is TGTGCCAGCAGCTTAGAAAAGGCAGGGCTAAACACCGGGGAGCTGTTTTTT. Amino acids: CASSLEKAGLNTGELFF.

The genes are TRBV2 and TRBJ2-2; D not certain. Germline V gives CDR1 SNHLY, CDR2 FYNNEI. The CDR3 spans 15 residues. V was shortened by 0 bases and J by 6 bases, with 11 bases between the two germline ends. This chain's CDR3 is CASSEALRRAGELFF. The DNA for the CDR3 is TGTGCCAGCAGTGAAGCGCTTCGTAGGGCCGGGGAGCTGTTTTTT.